The sequence of this T cell receptor (beta chain) was determined in a study of siplizumab effects on memory and regulatory T cells. Study results and caveats: Siplizumab gave mappable alloreactive CD4+ clones an average Treg-derived fraction of about 69%, against 25% to 30% in controls.

This clone was recorded once. Antigen: not known. Method: immunoSEQ multiplex PCR; TCRdb's copy keeps in-frame clones and lacks some. The sample holds over 90,000 clones, 80% to 95% seen once. CDR3 length: 16 amino acids. V gave up 6 bases and J gave up 0 bases, with 15 bases separating them. Germline CDR1 reads ENHRY; CDR2 reads SYGVKD. This sequence was found in a human donor in good health. The sample was CD4+ T cells sorted from blood. The chain joins TRBV10-3 to TRBJ2-1; D gene ambiguous. The CDR3 bases are TGTGCCATCAGAAGTGACGAGCACCGCTCCTACAATGAGCAGTTCTTC. This gives the protein CAIRSDEHRSYNEQFF.